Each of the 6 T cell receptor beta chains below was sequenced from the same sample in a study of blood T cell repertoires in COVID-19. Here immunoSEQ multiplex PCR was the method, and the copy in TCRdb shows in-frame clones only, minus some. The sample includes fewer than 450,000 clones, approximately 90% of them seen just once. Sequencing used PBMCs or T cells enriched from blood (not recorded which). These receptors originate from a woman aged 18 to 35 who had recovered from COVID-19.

The CDR3 nucleotides read TGTGCCAGCAAATACGACAGCTGGGATGGCTACACCTTC. Amino acid sequence: CASKYDSWDGYTF. The chain employs TRBV2 and TRBJ1-2; D may be TRBD1 (5 bases). The CDR3 has 13 amino acids. V lost 7 bases to trimming and J lost 6 bases, with 15 bases between them. Germline V CDR1 and CDR2: SNHLY, FYNNEI.

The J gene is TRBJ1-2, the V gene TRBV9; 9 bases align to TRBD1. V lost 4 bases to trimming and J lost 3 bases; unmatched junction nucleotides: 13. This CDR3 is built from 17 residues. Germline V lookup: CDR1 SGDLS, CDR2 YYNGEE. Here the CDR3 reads CASSPSTGGKKDYGYTF. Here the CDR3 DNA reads TGTGCCAGCAGCCCGTCCACAGGGGGCAAAAAGGACTATGGCTACACCTTC.

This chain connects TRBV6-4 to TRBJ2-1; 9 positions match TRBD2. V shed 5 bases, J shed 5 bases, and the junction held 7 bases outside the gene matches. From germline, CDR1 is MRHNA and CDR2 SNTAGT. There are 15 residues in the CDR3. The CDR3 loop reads CASSLRLAGNNEQFF. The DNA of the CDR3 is TGTGCCAGCAGTTTGAGGCTAGCGGGGAACAATGAGCAGTTCTTC.

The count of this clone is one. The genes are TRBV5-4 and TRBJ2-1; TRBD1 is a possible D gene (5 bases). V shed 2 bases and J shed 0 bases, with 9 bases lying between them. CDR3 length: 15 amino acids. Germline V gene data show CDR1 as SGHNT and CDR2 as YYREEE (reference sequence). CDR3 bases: TGTGCCAGCAGCTTAGACAGAAACTCCTACAATGAGCAGTTCTTC. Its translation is CASSLDRNSYNEQFF.

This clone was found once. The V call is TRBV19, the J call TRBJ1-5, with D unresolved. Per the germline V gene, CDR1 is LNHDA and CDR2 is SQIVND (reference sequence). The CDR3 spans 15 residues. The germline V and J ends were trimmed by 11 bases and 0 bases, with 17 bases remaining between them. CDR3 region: CAGSPAGYSNQPQHF. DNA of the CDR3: TGTGCCGGCAGCCCCGCGGGTTATAGCAATCAGCCCCAGCATTTT.

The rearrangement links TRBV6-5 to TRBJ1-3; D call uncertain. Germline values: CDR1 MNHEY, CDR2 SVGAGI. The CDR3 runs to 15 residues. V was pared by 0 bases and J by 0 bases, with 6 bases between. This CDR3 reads CASSYSTASGNTIYF. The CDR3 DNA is TGTGCCAGCAGTTACTCCACAGCCTCTGGAAACACCATATATTTT.